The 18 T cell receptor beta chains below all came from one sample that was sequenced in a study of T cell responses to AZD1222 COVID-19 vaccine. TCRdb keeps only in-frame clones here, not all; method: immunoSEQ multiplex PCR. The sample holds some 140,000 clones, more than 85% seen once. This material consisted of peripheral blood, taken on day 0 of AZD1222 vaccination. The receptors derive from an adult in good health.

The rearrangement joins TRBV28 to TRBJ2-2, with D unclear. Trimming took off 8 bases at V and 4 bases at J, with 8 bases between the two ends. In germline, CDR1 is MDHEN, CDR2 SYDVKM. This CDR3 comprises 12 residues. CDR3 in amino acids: CASWYGTGELFF. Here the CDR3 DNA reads TGTGCCAGCTGGTATGGCACCGGGGAGCTGTTTTTT.

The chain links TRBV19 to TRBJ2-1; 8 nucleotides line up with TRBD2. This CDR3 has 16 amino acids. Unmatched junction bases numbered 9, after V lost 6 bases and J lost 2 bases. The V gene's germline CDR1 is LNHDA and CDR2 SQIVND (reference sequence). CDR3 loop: CASSSEVGRAYNEQFF. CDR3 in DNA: TGTGCCAGTAGCTCGGAGGTCGGGAGGGCCTACAATGAGCAGTTCTTC.

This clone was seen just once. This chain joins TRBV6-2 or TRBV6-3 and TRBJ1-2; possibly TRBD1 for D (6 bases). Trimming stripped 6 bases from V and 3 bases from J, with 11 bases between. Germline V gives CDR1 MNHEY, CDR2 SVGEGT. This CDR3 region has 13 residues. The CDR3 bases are TGTGCCAGCAGCCCAGGACAGTACTATGGCTACACCTTC. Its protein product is CASSPGQYYGYTF.

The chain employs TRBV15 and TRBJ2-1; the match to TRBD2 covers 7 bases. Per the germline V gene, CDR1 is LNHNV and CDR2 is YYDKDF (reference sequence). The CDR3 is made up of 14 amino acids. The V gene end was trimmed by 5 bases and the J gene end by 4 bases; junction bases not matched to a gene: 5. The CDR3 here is CATSWGGEYNEQFF. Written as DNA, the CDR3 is TGTGCCACCAGCTGGGGGGGAGAGTACAATGAGCAGTTCTTC. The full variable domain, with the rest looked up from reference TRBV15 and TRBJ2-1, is DAMVIQNPRYQVTQFGKPVTLSCSQTLNHNVMYWYQQKSSQAPKLLFHYYDKDFNNEADTPDNFQSRRPNTSFCFLDIRSPGLGDTAMYLCATSWGGEYNEQFFGPGTRLTVL.

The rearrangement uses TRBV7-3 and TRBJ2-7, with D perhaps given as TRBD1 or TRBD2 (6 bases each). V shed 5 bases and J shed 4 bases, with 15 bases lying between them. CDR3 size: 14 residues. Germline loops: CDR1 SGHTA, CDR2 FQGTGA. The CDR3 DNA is TGTGCCAGCAGCCCCCTTGGAGGGGGATACGAGCAGTACTTC. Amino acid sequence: CASSPLGGGYEQYF.

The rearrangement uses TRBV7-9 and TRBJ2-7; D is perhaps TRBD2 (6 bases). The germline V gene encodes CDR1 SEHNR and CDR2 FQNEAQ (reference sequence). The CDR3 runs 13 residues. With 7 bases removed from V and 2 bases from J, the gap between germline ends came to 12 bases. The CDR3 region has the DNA TGTGCCAGCACCCCGGGGGTCACCTACGAGCAGTACTTC. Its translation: CASTPGVTYEQYF.

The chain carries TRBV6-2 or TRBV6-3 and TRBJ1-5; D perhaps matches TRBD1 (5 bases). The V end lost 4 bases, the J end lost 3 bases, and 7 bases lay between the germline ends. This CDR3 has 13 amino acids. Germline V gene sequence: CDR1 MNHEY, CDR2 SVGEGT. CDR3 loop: CASSWGSNQPQHF. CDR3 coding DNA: TGTGCCAGCAGTTGGGGGTCCAATCAGCCCCAGCATTTT.

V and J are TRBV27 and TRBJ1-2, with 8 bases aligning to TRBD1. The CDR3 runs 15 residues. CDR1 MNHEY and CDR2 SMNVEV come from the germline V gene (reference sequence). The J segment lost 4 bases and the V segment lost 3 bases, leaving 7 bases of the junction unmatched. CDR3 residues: CASSFRTGFGYGYTF. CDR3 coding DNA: TGTGCCAGCAGTTTTAGGACAGGGTTTGGCTATGGCTACACCTTC.

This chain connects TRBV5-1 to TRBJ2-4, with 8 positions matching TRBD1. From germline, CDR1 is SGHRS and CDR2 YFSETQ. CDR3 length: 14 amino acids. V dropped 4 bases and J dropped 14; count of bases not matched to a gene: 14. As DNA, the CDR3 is TGCGCCAGCAGCGAAACCATGGGGACAGGTAAAAAGTACTTC. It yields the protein CASSETMGTGKKYF.

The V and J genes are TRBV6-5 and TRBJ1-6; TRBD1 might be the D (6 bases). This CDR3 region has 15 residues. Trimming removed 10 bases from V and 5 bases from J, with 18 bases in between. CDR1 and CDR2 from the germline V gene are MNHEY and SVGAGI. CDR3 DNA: TGTGCCATCTCAAGGGGGTATGAAGATAATTCACCCCTCCACTTT. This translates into CAISRGYEDNSPLHF.

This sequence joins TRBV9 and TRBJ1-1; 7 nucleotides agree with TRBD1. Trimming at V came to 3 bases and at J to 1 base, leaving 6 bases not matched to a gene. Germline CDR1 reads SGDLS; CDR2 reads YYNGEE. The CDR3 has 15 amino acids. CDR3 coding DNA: TGTGCCAGCAGCGGACAGGGATCATGGAACACTGAAGCTTTCTTT. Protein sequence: CASSGQGSWNTEAFF.

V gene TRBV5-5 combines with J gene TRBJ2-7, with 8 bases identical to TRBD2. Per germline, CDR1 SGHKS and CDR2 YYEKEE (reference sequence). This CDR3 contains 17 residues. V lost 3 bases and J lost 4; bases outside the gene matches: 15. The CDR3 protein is CASSSIGGSGANYEQYF. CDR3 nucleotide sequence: TGTGCCAGCAGCTCTATAGGGGGTAGCGGGGCTAATTACGAGCAGTACTTC.

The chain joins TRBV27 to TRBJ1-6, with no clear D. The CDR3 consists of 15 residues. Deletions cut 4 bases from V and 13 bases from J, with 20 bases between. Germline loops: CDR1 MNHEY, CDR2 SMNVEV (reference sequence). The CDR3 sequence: CASSSLGPLFGPLHF. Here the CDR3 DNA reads TGTGCCAGCAGTTCCCTCGGACCTTTATTCGGGCCCCTCCACTTT.

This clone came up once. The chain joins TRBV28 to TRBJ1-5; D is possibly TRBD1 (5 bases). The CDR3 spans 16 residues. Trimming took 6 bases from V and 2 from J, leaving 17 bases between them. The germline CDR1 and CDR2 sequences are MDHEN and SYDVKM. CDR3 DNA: TGTGCCAGCAGATGGGGGAGGGGTTTGGGCAATCAGCCCCAGCATTTT. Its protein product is CASRWGRGLGNQPQHF.

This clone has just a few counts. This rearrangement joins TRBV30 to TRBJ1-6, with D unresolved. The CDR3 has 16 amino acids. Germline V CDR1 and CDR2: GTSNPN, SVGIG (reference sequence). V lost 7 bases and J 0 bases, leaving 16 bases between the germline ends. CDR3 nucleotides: TGTGCCTCCCGTGGAGATCTTAGCTCCTATAATTCACCCCTCCACTTT. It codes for CASRGDLSSYNSPLHF.

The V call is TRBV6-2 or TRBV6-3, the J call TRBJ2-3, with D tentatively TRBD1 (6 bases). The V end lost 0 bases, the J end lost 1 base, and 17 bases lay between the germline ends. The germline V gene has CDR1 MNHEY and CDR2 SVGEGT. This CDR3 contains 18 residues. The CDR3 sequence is CASSYSKQGPRGTDTQYF. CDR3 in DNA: TGTGCCAGCAGTTACTCGAAACAGGGCCCGCGGGGCACAGATACGCAGTATTTT.

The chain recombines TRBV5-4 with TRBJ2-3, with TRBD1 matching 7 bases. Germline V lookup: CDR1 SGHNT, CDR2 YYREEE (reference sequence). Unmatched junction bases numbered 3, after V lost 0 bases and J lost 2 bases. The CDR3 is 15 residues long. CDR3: CASSLETGPTDTQYF. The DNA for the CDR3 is TGTGCCAGCAGCTTGGAGACAGGGCCCACAGATACGCAGTATTTT.

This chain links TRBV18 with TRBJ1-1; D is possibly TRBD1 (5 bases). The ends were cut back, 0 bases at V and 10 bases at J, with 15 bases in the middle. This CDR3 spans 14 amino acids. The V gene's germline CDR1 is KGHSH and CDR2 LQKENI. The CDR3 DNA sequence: TGTGCCAGCTCACCACCGGGGCTTGGACATCGAGCTTTCTTT. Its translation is CASSPPGLGHRAFF.